Below, 4 T cell receptor beta chains from the same sample are listed, as sequenced in a study of identical twins. Each CDR3 protein gets one entry after TCRdb re-called the 5' RACE reads with MiXCR. The sample has some 1,600,000 distinct CDR3 sequences, under 35% seen once. Material for sequencing was cord blood. The receptors derive from a newborn girl in good health.

This clonotype occurred a few times. The chain joins TRBV20-1 to TRBJ1-1; 8 bases line up with TRBD1. The CDR3 is 14 residues long. V shed 2 bases, J shed 8 bases, and the junction held 10 bases outside the gene matches. Germline V CDR1 and CDR2: DFQATT, SNEGSKA (reference sequence). The CDR3 DNA reads as TGCAGTGCTAGAACCCAAGGGACAGGAGGCGAAGCTTTCTTT. Encoded protein: CSARTQGTGGEAFF.

The J gene is TRBJ2-7, the V gene TRBV27; D call uncertain. This CDR3 contains 13 residues. Germline V lookup: CDR1 MNHEY, CDR2 SMNVEV (reference sequence). V lost 5 bases and J 4 bases, leaving 12 bases between the germline ends. CDR3 region: CASSRKLGYEQYF. In DNA, the CDR3 is TGTGCCAGCAGTCGTAAACTGGGTTACGAGCAGTACTTC.

This clonotype occurred a few times. The rearrangement uses TRBV5-1 and TRBJ2-5; D ambiguous. Per germline, CDR1 SGHRS and CDR2 YFSETQ. V lost 0 bases and J lost 3, with 15 bases in between. The CDR3 is 16 amino acids. The CDR3 loop is CASSLEATTVKETQYF. Written as DNA, the CDR3 is TGCGCCAGCAGCTTGGAAGCGACCACCGTAAAAGAGACCCAGTACTTC.

This clonotype came up a few times. This sequence joins TRBV18 and TRBJ2-7; no clear D gene. V lost 2 bases to trimming and J lost 3 bases, with 14 bases between them. The CDR3 has 15 residues. Germline CDR1 and CDR2: KGHSH and LQKENI. CDR3: CASSPVSDPDYEQYF. The CDR3, as DNA: TGTGCCAGCTCACCAGTATCGGACCCCGACTACGAGCAGTACTTC.